This T cell receptor beta chain derives from a study of T cell responses to AZD1222 COVID-19 vaccine. Whole-study context: Timing groups of about 4 and about 12 weeks for second doses were pooled. General study results and limits: Spike-specific TCR depth and breadth grew after two AZD1222 doses. Only a handful of AZD1222 recipients, several in all, had baseline seropositivity.

Trimming pared 3 bases from V and 8 bases from J, leaving 20 bases between. The CDR3 is 16 amino acids. CDR1 is MDHEN and CDR2 is SYDVKM in the germline V gene. Concerning this clone: Its specificity is not known.

Sequencing was performed with immunoSEQ multiplex PCR; in TCRdb, only in-frame clones are kept and a portion is missing. In the table there are about 120,000 clones, approximately 85% of which are singletons. V and J are TRBV28 and TRBJ1-3; no definite D call. This receptor was taken from an adult in good health. This material consisted of peripheral blood, taken on day 0 of AZD1222 vaccination. The CDR3 loop reads CASSLRRAYGPDTIYF. The CDR3 nucleotides are TGTGCCAGCAGTTTGCGCCGGGCCTACGGCCCGGACACCATATATTTT.